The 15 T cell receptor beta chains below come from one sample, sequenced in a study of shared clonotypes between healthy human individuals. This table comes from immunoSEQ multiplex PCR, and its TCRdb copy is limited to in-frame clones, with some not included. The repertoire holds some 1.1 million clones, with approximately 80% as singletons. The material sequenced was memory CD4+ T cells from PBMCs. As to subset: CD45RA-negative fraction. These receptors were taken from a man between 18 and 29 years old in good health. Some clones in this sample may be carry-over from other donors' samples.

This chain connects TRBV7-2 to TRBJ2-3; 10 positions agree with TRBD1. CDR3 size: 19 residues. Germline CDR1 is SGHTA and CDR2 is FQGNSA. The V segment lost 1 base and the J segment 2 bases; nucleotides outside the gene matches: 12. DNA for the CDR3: TGTGCCAGCAGCTTAGTGGACTACTCGGGACAGGGGCTCACAGATACGCAGTATTTT. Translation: CASSLVDYSGQGLTDTQYF.

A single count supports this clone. CDR3 in amino acids: CASSETDGPGNTIYF. The CDR3 DNA follows: TGTGCCAGCAGTGAGACAGACGGCCCAGGAAACACCATATATTTT. V usage is TRBV2 and J usage is TRBJ1-3; TRBD1 might be the D (5 bases). The CDR3 has 15 amino acids. Per the germline V gene, CDR1 is SNHLY and CDR2 is FYNNEI. V was pared by 3 bases and J by 4 bases, with 13 bases between. Full variable domain (outside the CDR3, taken from reference TRBV2 and TRBJ1-3): EPEVTQTPSHQVTQMGQEVILRCVPISNHLYFYWYRQILGQKVEFLVSFYNNEISEKSEIFDDQFSVERPDGSNFTLKIRSTKLEDSAMYFCASSETDGPGNTIYFGEGSWLTVV.

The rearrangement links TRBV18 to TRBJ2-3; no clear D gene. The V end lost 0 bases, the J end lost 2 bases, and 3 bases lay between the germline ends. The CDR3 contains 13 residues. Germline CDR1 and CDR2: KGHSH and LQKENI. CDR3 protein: CASSPPNTDTQYF. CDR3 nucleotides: TGTGCCAGCTCACCACCGAACACAGATACGCAGTATTTT.

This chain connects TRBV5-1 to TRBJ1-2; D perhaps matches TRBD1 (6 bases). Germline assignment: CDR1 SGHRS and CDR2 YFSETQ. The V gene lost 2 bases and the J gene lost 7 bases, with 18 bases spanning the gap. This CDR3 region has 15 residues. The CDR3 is CASSLAGARLSGYTF. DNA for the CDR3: TGCGCCAGCAGCTTAGCGGGGGCGCGCCTTTCTGGCTACACCTTC.

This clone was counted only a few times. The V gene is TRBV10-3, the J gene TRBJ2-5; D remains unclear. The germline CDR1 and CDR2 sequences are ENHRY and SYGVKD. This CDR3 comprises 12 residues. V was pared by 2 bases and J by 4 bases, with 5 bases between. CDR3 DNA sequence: TGTGCCATCAGTGAGGGCCCAGAGACCCAGTACTTC. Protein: CAISEGPETQYF.

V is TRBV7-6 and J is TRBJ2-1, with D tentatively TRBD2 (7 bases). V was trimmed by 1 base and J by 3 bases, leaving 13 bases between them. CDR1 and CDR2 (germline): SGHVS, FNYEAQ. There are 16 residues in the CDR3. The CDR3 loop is CASSLGGGGHYNEQFF. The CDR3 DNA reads TGTGCCAGCAGCTTAGGAGGCGGGGGACACTACAATGAGCAGTTCTTC.

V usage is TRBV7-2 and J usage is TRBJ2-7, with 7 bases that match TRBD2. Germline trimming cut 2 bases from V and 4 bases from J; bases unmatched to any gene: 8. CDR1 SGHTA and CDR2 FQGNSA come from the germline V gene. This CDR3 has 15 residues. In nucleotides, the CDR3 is TGTGCCAGCAGCTTACTCGGGGGGATAGAGTACGAGCAGTACTTC. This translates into CASSLLGGIEYEQYF.

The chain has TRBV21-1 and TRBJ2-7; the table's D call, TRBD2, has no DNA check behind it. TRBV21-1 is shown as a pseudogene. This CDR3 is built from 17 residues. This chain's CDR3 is CASSKGVGTSVPYEQYF. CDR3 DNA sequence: TGTGCCAGCAGCAAAGGAGTAGGAACTAGCGTCCCCTACGAGCAGTACTTC.

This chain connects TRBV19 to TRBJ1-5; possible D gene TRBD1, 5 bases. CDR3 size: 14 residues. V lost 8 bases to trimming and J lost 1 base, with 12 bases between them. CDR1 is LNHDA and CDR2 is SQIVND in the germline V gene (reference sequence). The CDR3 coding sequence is TGTGCCAGTGCCGTCCGGGGGAGCAATCAGCCCCAGCATTTT. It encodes CASAVRGSNQPQHF.

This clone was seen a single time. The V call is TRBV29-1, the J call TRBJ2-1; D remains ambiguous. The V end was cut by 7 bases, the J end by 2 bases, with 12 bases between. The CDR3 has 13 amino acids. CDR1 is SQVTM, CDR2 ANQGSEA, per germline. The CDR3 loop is CSDSQDAYNEQFF. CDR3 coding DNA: TGCAGCGACTCCCAGGACGCCTACAATGAGCAGTTCTTC.

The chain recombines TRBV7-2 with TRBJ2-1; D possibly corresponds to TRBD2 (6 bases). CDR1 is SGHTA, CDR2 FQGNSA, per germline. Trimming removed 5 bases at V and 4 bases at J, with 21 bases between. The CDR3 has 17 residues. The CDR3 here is CASSTPLTGGPYNEQFF. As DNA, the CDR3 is TGTGCCAGCAGCACTCCCCTTACAGGAGGGCCTTACAATGAGCAGTTCTTC. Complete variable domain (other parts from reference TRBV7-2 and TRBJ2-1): GAGVSQSPSNKVTEKGKDVELRCDPISGHTALYWYRQSLGQGLEFLIYFQGNSAPDKSGLPSDRFSAERTGGSVSTLTIQRTQQEDSAVYLCASSTPLTGGPYNEQFFGPGTRLTVL.

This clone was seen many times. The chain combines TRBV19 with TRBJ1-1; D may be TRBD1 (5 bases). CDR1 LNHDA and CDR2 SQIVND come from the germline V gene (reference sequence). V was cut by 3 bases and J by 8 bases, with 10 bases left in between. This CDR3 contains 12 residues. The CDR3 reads CASSIRDLEAFF. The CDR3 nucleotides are TGTGCCAGTAGTATTAGGGACTTGGAAGCTTTCTTT.

CDR3 coding DNA: TGCGCCAGCAGTGAGTCGGCCTCCACAGATACGCAGTATTTT. Residues: CASSESASTDTQYF. J is TRBJ2-3 and V is TRBV10-1; unclear D gene. Germline V gene data show CDR1 as WNHNN and CDR2 as SYGVQD (reference sequence). The CDR3 runs 14 residues. Trimming stripped 0 bases from V and 2 bases from J, with 6 bases between.

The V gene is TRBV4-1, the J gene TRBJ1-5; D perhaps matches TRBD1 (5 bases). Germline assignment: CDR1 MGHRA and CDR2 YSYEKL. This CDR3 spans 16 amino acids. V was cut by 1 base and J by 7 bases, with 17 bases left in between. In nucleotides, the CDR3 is TGCGCCAGCAGCCAAGGACCTTCTGGGAACAGGCAGCCCCAGCATTTT. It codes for CASSQGPSGNRQPQHF.

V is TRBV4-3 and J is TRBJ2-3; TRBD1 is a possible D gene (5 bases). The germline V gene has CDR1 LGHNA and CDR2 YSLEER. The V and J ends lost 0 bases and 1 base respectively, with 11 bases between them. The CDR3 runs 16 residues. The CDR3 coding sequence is TGCGCCAGCAGCCAAGATGTGGCGACAGGCACAGATACGCAGTATTTT. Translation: CASSQDVATGTDTQYF.